This is a list of T cell receptor beta chains from one sample in a study of blood T cell repertoires in COVID-19. The data were produced by immunoSEQ multiplex PCR, yet TCRdb's version contains in-frame clones alone and is incomplete. The table records tens of thousands of clones, about 85% of them present only once. Sequenced material: peripheral blood. These receptor sequences come from a male donor with acute or convalescent COVID-19. Each CDR3 is given with its conserved first and last residue. The order of the fields is V gene, D gene, J gene, clone size, CDR3 protein, CDR3 DNA. D genes are given only for firm matches. The size of a clone is reported for some rows only, either as once, few or many, or as a class for expanded clones.

V gene: TRBV5-4; D gene: -; J gene: TRBJ1-1; clone size: -; CDR3 protein: CASSFGGPGGADTEAFF; CDR3 DNA: TGTGCCAGCAGCTTTGGCGGACCCGGAGGGGCGGACACTGAAGCTTTCTTT
V gene: TRBV6-1; D gene: TRBD1; J gene: TRBJ1-6; clone size: -; CDR3 protein: CASSERQGSPLHF; CDR3 DNA: TGTGCCAGCAGTGAAAGACAGGGCTCACCCCTCCACTTT
V gene: TRBV12-3/TRBV12-4; D gene: TRBD1; J gene: TRBJ2-5; clone size: -; CDR3 protein: CASAQGADETQYF; CDR3 DNA: TGTGCCAGCGCACAGGGGGCAGATGAGACCCAGTACTTC
V gene: TRBV11-3; D gene: -; J gene: TRBJ2-5; clone size: -; CDR3 protein: CASSLSDQETQYF; CDR3 DNA: TGTGCCAGCAGCTTATCAGATCAAGAGACCCAGTACTTC
V gene: TRBV5-4; D gene: TRBD1; J gene: TRBJ1-2; clone size: -; CDR3 protein: CASSFGAGGELSYGYTF; CDR3 DNA: TGTGCCAGCAGCTTTGGGGCAGGGGGCGAACTCTCCTATGGCTACACCTTC
V gene: TRBV10-3; D gene: TRBD1; J gene: TRBJ2-7; clone size: -; CDR3 protein: CAISGGQDYEQYF; CDR3 DNA: TGTGCCATCAGCGGCGGACAGGATTACGAGCAGTACTTC
V gene: TRBV18; D gene: TRBD1; J gene: TRBJ2-7; clone size: -; CDR3 protein: CASSPPGQDPF; CDR3 DNA: TGTGCCAGCTCACCACCGGGACAGGACCCCTTC
V gene: TRBV9; D gene: -; J gene: TRBJ2-1; clone size: -; CDR3 protein: CASSVGETHNEQFF; CDR3 DNA: TGTGCCAGCAGCGTAGGGGAGACCCACAATGAGCAGTTCTTC
V gene: TRBV5-6; D gene: TRBD2; J gene: TRBJ2-5; clone size: few; CDR3 protein: CASSLETSGGETQYF; CDR3 DNA: TGTGCCAGCAGCTTGGAGACTAGCGGGGGAGAGACCCAGTACTTC
V gene: TRBV7-9; D gene: -; J gene: TRBJ1-1; clone size: -; CDR3 protein: CASSLGGSRGNTEAFF; CDR3 DNA: TGTGCCAGCAGCTTAGGCGGGAGCAGGGGGAACACTGAAGCTTTCTTT
V gene: TRBV7-8; D gene: -; J gene: TRBJ2-2; clone size: -; CDR3 protein: CASSESPPRAVTGELFF; CDR3 DNA: TGTGCCAGCAGCGAATCCCCCCCCAGGGCGGTCACCGGGGAGCTGTTTTTT
V gene: TRBV6-5; D gene: -; J gene: TRBJ1-2; clone size: -; CDR3 protein: CASAGTLDGYTF; CDR3 DNA: TGTGCCAGCGCAGGGACTTTAGATGGCTACACCTTC
V gene: TRBV9; D gene: TRBD2; J gene: TRBJ2-3; clone size: -; CDR3 protein: CASSVGGGVKDTQYF; CDR3 DNA: TGTGCCAGCAGCGTAGGTGGGGGGGTTAAAGATACGCAGTATTTT
V gene: TRBV2; D gene: -; J gene: TRBJ2-7; clone size: -; CDR3 protein: CASKQISYEQYF; CDR3 DNA: TGTGCCAGCAAACAGATCTCCTACGAGCAGTACTTC
V gene: TRBV2; D gene: -; J gene: TRBJ1-4; clone size: few; CDR3 protein: CASSVRGALGEKLFF; CDR3 DNA: TGTGCCAGCAGTGTGCGGGGGGCGCTGGGTGAAAAACTGTTTTTT
V gene: TRBV4-2; D gene: TRBD2; J gene: TRBJ2-3; clone size: once; CDR3 protein: CASSQGLAGDTDTQYF; CDR3 DNA: TGTGCCAGCAGCCAAGGACTAGCTGGAGACACAGATACGCAGTATTTT
V gene: TRBV5-5; D gene: -; J gene: TRBJ2-7; clone size: -; CDR3 protein: CASSLERSYEQYF; CDR3 DNA: TGTGCCAGCAGCTTGGAGCGCTCCTACGAGCAGTACTTC
V gene: TRBV19; D gene: -; J gene: TRBJ1-4; clone size: -; CDR3 protein: CASNPFRRGADEKLFF; CDR3 DNA: TGTGCCAGCAACCCTTTTCGACGGGGGGCTGACGAAAAACTGTTTTTT
V gene: TRBV6-6; D gene: TRBD2; J gene: TRBJ2-1; clone size: -; CDR3 protein: CASSLGLAGVGEQFF; CDR3 DNA: TGTGCCAGCAGCCTCGGACTAGCGGGGGTGGGTGAGCAGTTCTTC
V gene: TRBV27; D gene: TRBD2; J gene: TRBJ2-1; clone size: -; CDR3 protein: CASSTPSGGSYNEQFF; CDR3 DNA: TGTGCCAGCAGCACACCCTCGGGGGGCTCCTACAATGAGCAGTTCTTC
V gene: TRBV5-5; D gene: -; J gene: TRBJ1-1; clone size: once; CDR3 protein: CASSLYVSGGEAFF; CDR3 DNA: TGTGCCAGCAGCTTGTATGTGTCAGGAGGGGAAGCTTTCTTT
V gene: TRBV6-2/TRBV6-3; D gene: TRBD2; J gene: TRBJ2-1; clone size: -; CDR3 protein: CASSYQTSGGASSYNEQFF; CDR3 DNA: TGTGCCAGCAGCTATCAGACTAGCGGGGGGGCCAGCTCCTACAATGAGCAGTTCTTC
V gene: TRBV19; D gene: -; J gene: TRBJ1-2; clone size: -; CDR3 protein: CASNPQESYGYTF; CDR3 DNA: TGTGCCTCAAACCCACAGGAGAGCTATGGCTACACCTTC
V gene: TRBV10-1; D gene: TRBD2; J gene: TRBJ2-2; clone size: -; CDR3 protein: CAIPSGGARNTGELFF; CDR3 DNA: TGCGCCATTCCTAGCGGGGGGGCTAGGAACACCGGGGAGCTGTTTTTT
V gene: TRBV7-9; D gene: -; J gene: TRBJ2-7; clone size: -; CDR3 protein: CASSRITGLVEQYF; CDR3 DNA: TGTGCCAGCAGCAGGATAACAGGGTTGGTCGAGCAGTACTTC
V gene: TRBV5-1; D gene: TRBD1; J gene: TRBJ1-4; clone size: once; CDR3 protein: CASGTGEPEKLFF; CDR3 DNA: TGCGCCAGCGGGACAGGGGAACCTGAAAAACTGTTTTTT
V gene: TRBV6-5; D gene: -; J gene: TRBJ1-3; clone size: -; CDR3 protein: CASSPPREPGNTIYF; CDR3 DNA: TGTGCCAGCAGTCCCCCGCGGGAACCAGGAAACACCATATATTTT
V gene: TRBV28; D gene: -; J gene: TRBJ1-5; clone size: -; CDR3 protein: CASLRGGNQPQHF; CDR3 DNA: TGTGCCAGCTTGCGGGGGGGCAATCAGCCCCAGCATTTT
V gene: TRBV6-5; D gene: -; J gene: TRBJ1-3; clone size: once; CDR3 protein: CASLTGGSGNTIYF; CDR3 DNA: TGTGCCAGTCTTACGGGGGGCTCTGGAAACACCATATATTTT
V gene: TRBV12-5; D gene: TRBD1; J gene: TRBJ2-4; clone size: -; CDR3 protein: CASGAPPGQGTPLAKNIQYF; CDR3 DNA: TGTGCTAGTGGTGCCCCACCGGGACAGGGTACACCACTAGCCAAAAACATTCAGTACTTC
V gene: TRBV6-6; D gene: TRBD1; J gene: TRBJ1-1; clone size: -; CDR3 protein: CASSYDRGLKAEAFF; CDR3 DNA: TGTGCCAGCAGTTACGACAGGGGTCTAAAGGCTGAAGCTTTCTTT
V gene: TRBV9; D gene: -; J gene: TRBJ2-3; clone size: -; CDR3 protein: CASSREVTDTQYF; CDR3 DNA: TGTGCCAGCAGCCGAGAGGTCACAGATACGCAGTATTTT
V gene: TRBV19; D gene: TRBD2; J gene: TRBJ2-1; clone size: few; CDR3 protein: CASSYGLAGGRHEQFF; CDR3 DNA: TGTGCCAGTAGCTACGGACTAGCGGGGGGGCGTCATGAGCAGTTCTTC
V gene: TRBV11-1; D gene: -; J gene: TRBJ1-1; clone size: -; CDR3 protein: CASSPPGAYTEAFF; CDR3 DNA: TGTGCCAGCAGCCCCCCAGGGGCCTACACTGAAGCTTTCTTT